This is a list of T cell receptor beta chains from one sample in a study of T-cell reconstitution after alpha-beta-depleted transplantation in children. TCRdb re-derived calls from the PCR reads in MiXCR, one entry per CDR3 protein. This table has some 840,000 distinct CDR3 sequences, 15% to 20% appearing once. The material sequenced was PBMCs, mostly from graft donor cells, taken 360 days after TCRalphabeta/CD19-depleted stem cell transplant. The receptors were sampled from a male patient between 10 and 17 years old who had a stem cell transplant for acute lymphoblastic leukemia, so the T cells may come from the graft donor. The CDR3 runs from the conserved cysteine through the conserved F or W. The D gene is left open where the match is weak. Size is stated for part of the rows, as once, few or many counts, or as a class when the clone is expanded.

clone_size: -
d_call: -
j_call: TRBJ2-5
v_call: TRBV29-1
cdr3_nt: TGCAGCGTAATAAGACAGTATCAATCGTTGCGGGAAGAGACCCAGTACTTC
cdr3_aa: CSVIRQYQSLREETQYF

clone_size: many
d_call: -
j_call: TRBJ1-3
v_call: TRBV7-2
cdr3_nt: TGTGCCAGCAGCTTAGTACCGGGAAACACCATATATTTT
cdr3_aa: CASSLVPGNTIYF

clone_size: -
d_call: -
j_call: TRBJ1-6
v_call: TRBV3-1
cdr3_nt: TGTGCCAGCAGCCAAGATGACCTCACCTTCCCACCCCTCCACTTT
cdr3_aa: CASSQDDLTFPPLHF

clone_size: few
d_call: -
j_call: TRBJ1-1
v_call: TRBV2
cdr3_nt: TGTGCCAGCAAATGGGGGGCCTCTAACACTGAAGCTTTCTTT
cdr3_aa: CASKWGASNTEAFF

clone_size: -
d_call: -
j_call: TRBJ2-4
v_call: TRBV5-1
cdr3_nt: TGCGCCAGCAGCCTGGTGGGGGAAGGGGGCAAAAACATTCAGTACTTC
cdr3_aa: CASSLVGEGGKNIQYF

clone_size: many
d_call: -
j_call: TRBJ2-1
v_call: TRBV27
cdr3_nt: TGTGCCAGCAGTTTTGGGCCCAATGAGCAGTTCTTC
cdr3_aa: CASSFGPNEQFF

clone_size: many
d_call: -
j_call: TRBJ2-7
v_call: TRBV6-2/TRBV6-3
cdr3_nt: TGTGCCAGCAGTTTGCAACTACGGGAGCGGTCGTACGAGCAGTACTTC
cdr3_aa: CASSLQLRERSYEQYF

clone_size: -
d_call: TRBD2
j_call: TRBJ2-1
v_call: TRBV7-3
cdr3_nt: TGTGCCAGCAGCAATGGACTAGGGTCTTACAATGAGCAGTTCTTC
cdr3_aa: CASSNGLGSYNEQFF

clone_size: few
d_call: TRBD2
j_call: TRBJ2-7
v_call: TRBV3-1
cdr3_nt: TGTGCCAGCAGTTTACCGGGACTAGCGGGACCCGAGCAGTACTTC
cdr3_aa: CASSLPGLAGPEQYF

clone_size: many
d_call: -
j_call: TRBJ2-3
v_call: TRBV4-1
cdr3_nt: TGCGCCAGCAGCCAAGAAGGGCATACGCAGTATTTT
cdr3_aa: CASSQEGHTQYF

clone_size: -
d_call: -
j_call: TRBJ1-2
v_call: TRBV20-1
cdr3_nt: TGCAGTGCTTACCGAGATTTGGGGGACTACACTAACTATGGCTACACCTTC
cdr3_aa: CSAYRDLGDYTNYGYTF

clone_size: -
d_call: -
j_call: TRBJ1-5
v_call: TRBV3-1
cdr3_nt: TGTGCCAGCAGCCAAGCATCTCTGGCCCGGGATAGCAATCAGCCCCAGCATTTT
cdr3_aa: CASSQASLARDSNQPQHF

clone_size: many
d_call: -
j_call: TRBJ2-7
v_call: TRBV4-1
cdr3_nt: TGCGCCAGCAGCCAACCAGGGACCTCCTACGAGCAGTACTTC
cdr3_aa: CASSQPGTSYEQYF

clone_size: few
d_call: -
j_call: TRBJ2-1
v_call: TRBV7-2
cdr3_nt: TGTGCCAGCAGCTTAGACGGAAACCAATACAATGAGCAGTTCTTC
cdr3_aa: CASSLDGNQYNEQFF

clone_size: few
d_call: -
j_call: TRBJ1-1
v_call: TRBV5-1
cdr3_nt: TGCGCCAGCAGCTTGGGGAGGGGAGGAGGATTCACTGAAGCTTTCTTT
cdr3_aa: CASSLGRGGGFTEAFF

clone_size: -
d_call: -
j_call: TRBJ1-5
v_call: TRBV19
cdr3_nt: TGTGCCAGTAGAAACGGGAATCAGCCCCAGCATTTT
cdr3_aa: CASRNGNQPQHF

clone_size: -
d_call: -
j_call: TRBJ2-1
v_call: TRBV7-2
cdr3_nt: TGTGCCAGCAGCCCGTATTGGGGGTTATTGGATGAGCAGTTCTTC
cdr3_aa: CASSPYWGLLDEQFF

clone_size: few
d_call: TRBD2
j_call: TRBJ2-7
v_call: TRBV5-1
cdr3_nt: TGCGCCAGCGGGAGCGGGAGACCTTCCTACGAGCAGTACTTC
cdr3_aa: CASGSGRPSYEQYF

clone_size: -
d_call: -
j_call: TRBJ2-3
v_call: TRBV6-1
cdr3_nt: TGTGCCAGCAGTCCCTGGAGGCGGGTGAGCACAGATACGCAGTATTTT
cdr3_aa: CASSPWRRVSTDTQYF

clone_size: -
d_call: TRBD1
j_call: TRBJ2-3
v_call: TRBV29-1
cdr3_nt: TGCAGCGTTGACAGAACGATAGGACAGGCCTTCAAGGATACGCAGTATTTT
cdr3_aa: CSVDRTIGQAFKDTQYF

clone_size: many
d_call: -
j_call: TRBJ2-2
v_call: TRBV29-1
cdr3_nt: TGCAGCGTTGGACAGGTCGCGAACACCGGGGAGCTGTTTTTT
cdr3_aa: CSVGQVANTGELFF

clone_size: few
d_call: -
j_call: TRBJ2-1
v_call: TRBV6-5
cdr3_nt: TGTGCCAGCAGTTACCGGCCACGGCCGAGGGGCAATGAGCAGTTCTTC
cdr3_aa: CASSYRPRPRGNEQFF

clone_size: many
d_call: -
j_call: TRBJ2-7
v_call: TRBV29-1
cdr3_nt: TGCAGCGTTGCACTCCCTACCGAGCAGTACTTC
cdr3_aa: CSVALPTEQYF

clone_size: many
d_call: TRBD1
j_call: TRBJ1-4
v_call: TRBV7-3
cdr3_nt: TGTGCCAGCGTCTTAACAGGGGCGCGGGGTGAAAAACTGTTTTTT
cdr3_aa: CASVLTGARGEKLFF

clone_size: few
d_call: TRBD1
j_call: TRBJ1-2
v_call: TRBV19
cdr3_nt: TGTGCCAGTACCAAATTGGGACAGGGTCGTGGCTACACCTTC
cdr3_aa: CASTKLGQGRGYTF

clone_size: few
d_call: TRBD2
j_call: TRBJ2-1
v_call: TRBV5-5
cdr3_nt: TGTGCCAGCAGCTTCCTGGCGGGACTAGACAATGAGCAGTTCTTC
cdr3_aa: CASSFLAGLDNEQFF

clone_size: few
d_call: TRBD2
j_call: TRBJ2-1
v_call: TRBV6-2/TRBV6-3
cdr3_nt: TGTGCCAGCAGAACGGGAGGGTCCTACAATGAGCAGTTCTTC
cdr3_aa: CASRTGGSYNEQFF

clone_size: -
d_call: TRBD1
j_call: TRBJ2-5
v_call: TRBV6-2/TRBV6-3
cdr3_nt: TGTGCCAGCAGTTCACCCAAGGACAGGGGAGAGACCCAGTACTTC
cdr3_aa: CASSSPKDRGETQYF

clone_size: many
d_call: -
j_call: TRBJ2-1
v_call: TRBV3-1
cdr3_nt: TGTGCCAGCAGCCCTTCTAGCGCCCCATACAATGAGCAGTTCTTC
cdr3_aa: CASSPSSAPYNEQFF

clone_size: few
d_call: TRBD2
j_call: TRBJ2-1
v_call: TRBV14
cdr3_nt: TGTGCCAGCAGCGGGCGGGAGGGCCCGTCCAATGAGCAGTTCTTC
cdr3_aa: CASSGREGPSNEQFF

clone_size: few
d_call: -
j_call: TRBJ2-1
v_call: TRBV12-3/TRBV12-4
cdr3_nt: TGTGCCGTCGCGGCCCGCTCCTACAATGAGCAGTTCTTC
cdr3_aa: CAVAARSYNEQFF

clone_size: -
d_call: -
j_call: TRBJ2-1
v_call: TRBV5-1
cdr3_nt: TGCGCCAGCAGCTTGGCAGGTTTTGGTGAGCAGTTCTTC
cdr3_aa: CASSLAGFGEQFF

clone_size: many
d_call: -
j_call: TRBJ2-7
v_call: TRBV29-1
cdr3_nt: TGCAGCGCCAGGGATGCCTACGAGCAGTACTTC
cdr3_aa: CSARDAYEQYF

clone_size: -
d_call: -
j_call: TRBJ2-5
v_call: TRBV18
cdr3_nt: TGTGCCAGCTCACCGGGACTGACTCAAGAGACCCAGTACTTC
cdr3_aa: CASSPGLTQETQYF

clone_size: few
d_call: TRBD2
j_call: TRBJ2-1
v_call: TRBV20-1
cdr3_nt: TGCAGTGTTTTATCGGTAGCGGGAGGTAACAATGAGCAGTTCTTC
cdr3_aa: CSVLSVAGGNNEQFF

clone_size: -
d_call: -
j_call: TRBJ2-1
v_call: TRBV9
cdr3_nt: TGTGCCAGCAGCGTTCGTAGGACCCCCGAAGGAGTCCTAGATCAGTTCTTC
cdr3_aa: CASSVRRTPEGVLDQFF

clone_size: -
d_call: TRBD1
j_call: TRBJ2-7
v_call: TRBV6-5
cdr3_nt: TGTGCCAGCAGTTACCAGGGGGCGCTTGAGCAGTACTTC
cdr3_aa: CASSYQGALEQYF

clone_size: few
d_call: -
j_call: TRBJ1-1
v_call: TRBV6-5
cdr3_nt: TGTGCCAGCAGTTACGGTCCGCTCCGGCCTCGGGCTTTCTTT
cdr3_aa: CASSYGPLRPRAFF

clone_size: -
d_call: -
j_call: TRBJ2-1
v_call: TRBV12-3/TRBV12-4
cdr3_nt: TGTGCCAGCTTACAGGTCTCCTACAATGAGCAGTTCTTC
cdr3_aa: CASLQVSYNEQFF

clone_size: -
d_call: -
j_call: TRBJ2-1
v_call: TRBV7-8
cdr3_nt: TGTGCCAGCAGCACACGGACAAATTACAATGAGCAGTTCTTC
cdr3_aa: CASSTRTNYNEQFF

clone_size: many
d_call: TRBD2
j_call: TRBJ2-3
v_call: TRBV5-1
cdr3_nt: TGCGCCAGTGAGCGGGGGCTAAGCACAGATACGCAGTATTTT
cdr3_aa: CASERGLSTDTQYF

clone_size: -
d_call: TRBD2
j_call: TRBJ2-3
v_call: TRBV25-1
cdr3_nt: TGTGCCAGCAGTGAATGGTACGGGGGGGCGACTACAGATACGCAGTATTTT
cdr3_aa: CASSEWYGGATTDTQYF

clone_size: -
d_call: -
j_call: TRBJ1-5
v_call: TRBV19
cdr3_nt: TGTGCCAGTAGGAAAGCCAATCAGCCCCAGCATTTT
cdr3_aa: CASRKANQPQHF

clone_size: -
d_call: -
j_call: TRBJ1-5
v_call: TRBV18
cdr3_nt: TGTGCCAGCTCACCAATCCCTTATCAGCCCCAGCATTTT
cdr3_aa: CASSPIPYQPQHF